This TCR beta chain emerged from a study of cytomegalovirus exposure and HLA in healthy donors. The length of the CDR3 is 15 residues. V was cut by 1 base and J by 7 bases, with 11 bases left in between. Germline V lookup: CDR1 MNHEY, CDR2 SVGAGI. The PCR ran on 60 Vbeta and 13 Jbeta primers. Assay used: immunoSEQ multiplex PCR; TCRdb lists only in-frame clones, some missing. Among about 100,000 clones listed, around 76% were seen once. For this clone: Its target is unknown.

Nominally healthy donors provided the samples, though records likely missed some immune exposures. General study findings and limits: Later analysis demonstrated an association between a missense DCLRE1C variant and TCR beta V- and J-gene trimming.

The sample was PBMCs. The clonotype comes from a man younger than 30 in good health and CMV-seronegative. V and J are TRBV6-5 and TRBJ1-6; tentative D call: TRBD1 (5 bases). CDR3: CASSYFTGPNSPLHF. In nucleotides, the CDR3 is TGTGCCAGCAGTTACTTTACAGGCCCCAATTCACCCCTCCACTTT.